This T cell receptor (beta chain) was observed in a study of vaccination effects on CD4 cells after COVID-19. As concerns this clone: Its specificity is unknown.

Some clones are missing from TCRdb's copy, which holds only in-frame ones; the method was immunoSEQ multiplex PCR. Of over 65,000 clones listed, 75% to 80% are singletons. Upon completion of around ten days in culture, CD4+ T cells were isolated. The CDR3 totals 12 residues. The germline V gene encodes CDR1 KGHSH and CDR2 LQKENI. V was shortened by 6 bases and J by 2 bases, with 7 bases between the two germline ends. The rearrangement joins TRBV18 to TRBJ1-2; D gene uncertain. The sequencing here drew on CD4+ T cells from PBMCs cultured without peptide, taken before COVID-19 vaccination. This receptor was obtained from a human donor who received a COVID-19 vaccine. The CDR3 bases are TGTGCCAGCTCGAGTGGGAACTATGGCTACACCTTC. Protein: CASSSGNYGYTF.